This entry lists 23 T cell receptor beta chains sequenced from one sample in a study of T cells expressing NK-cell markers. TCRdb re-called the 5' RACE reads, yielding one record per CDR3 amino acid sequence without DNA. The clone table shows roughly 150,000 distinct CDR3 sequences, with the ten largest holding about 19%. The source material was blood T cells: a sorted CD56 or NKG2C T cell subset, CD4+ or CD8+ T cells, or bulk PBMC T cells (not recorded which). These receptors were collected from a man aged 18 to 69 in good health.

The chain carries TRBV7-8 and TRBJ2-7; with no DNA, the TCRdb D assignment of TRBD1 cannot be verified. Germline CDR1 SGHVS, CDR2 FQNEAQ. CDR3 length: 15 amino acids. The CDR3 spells CASSKGGQGRTEQYF.

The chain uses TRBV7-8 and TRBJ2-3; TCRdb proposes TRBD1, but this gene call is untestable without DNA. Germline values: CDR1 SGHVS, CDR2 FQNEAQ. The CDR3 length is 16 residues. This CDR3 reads CASSSPEGAGTDTQYF.

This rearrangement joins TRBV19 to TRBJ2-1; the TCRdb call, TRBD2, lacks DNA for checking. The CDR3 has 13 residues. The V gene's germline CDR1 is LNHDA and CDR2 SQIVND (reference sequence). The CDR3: CASSIWTSGEQFF. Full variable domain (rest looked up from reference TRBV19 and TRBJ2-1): DGGITQSPKYLFRKEGQNVTLSCEQNLNHDAMYWYRQDPGQGLRLIYYSQIVNDFQKGDIAEGYSVSREKKESFPLTVTSAQKNPTAFYLCASSIWTSGEQFFGPGTRLTVL.

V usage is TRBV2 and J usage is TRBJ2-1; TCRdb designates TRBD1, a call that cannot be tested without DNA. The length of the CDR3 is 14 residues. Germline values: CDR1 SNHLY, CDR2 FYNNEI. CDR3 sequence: CASGVWGQGNEQFF.

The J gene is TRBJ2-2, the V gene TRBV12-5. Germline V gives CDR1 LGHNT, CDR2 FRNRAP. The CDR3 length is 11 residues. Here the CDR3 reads CASGFAGELFF. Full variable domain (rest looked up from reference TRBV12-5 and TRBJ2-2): DARVTQTPRHKVTEMGQEVTMRCQPILGHNTVFWYRQTMMQGLELLAYFRNRAPLDDSGMPKDRFSAEMPDATLATLKIQPSEPRDSAVYFCASGFAGELFFGEGSRLTVL.

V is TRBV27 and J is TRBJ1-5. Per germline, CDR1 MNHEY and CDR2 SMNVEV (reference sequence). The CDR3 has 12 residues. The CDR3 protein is CASSRRGKPQHF.

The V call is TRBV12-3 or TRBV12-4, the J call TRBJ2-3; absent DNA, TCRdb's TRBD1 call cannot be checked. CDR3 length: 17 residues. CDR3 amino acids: CASSLALRGGGTDTQYF.

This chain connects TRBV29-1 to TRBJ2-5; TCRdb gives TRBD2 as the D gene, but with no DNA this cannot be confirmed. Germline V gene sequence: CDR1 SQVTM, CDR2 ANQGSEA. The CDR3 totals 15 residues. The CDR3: CSAERTSVVLETQYF.

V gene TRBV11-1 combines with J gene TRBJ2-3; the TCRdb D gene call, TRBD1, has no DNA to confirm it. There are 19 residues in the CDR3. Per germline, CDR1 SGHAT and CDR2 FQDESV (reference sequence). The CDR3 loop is CASSFFTSPQRFPTDTQYF.

This chain's CDR3 is CASSLRSWPYEQYF. The V gene is TRBV28, the J gene TRBJ2-7. CDR1 and CDR2 (germline): MDHEN, SYDVKM. The CDR3 runs to 14 residues.

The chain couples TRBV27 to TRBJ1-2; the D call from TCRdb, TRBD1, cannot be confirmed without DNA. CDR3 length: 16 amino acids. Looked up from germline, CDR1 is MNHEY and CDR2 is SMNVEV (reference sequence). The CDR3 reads CASSSIVQGYNYGYTF.

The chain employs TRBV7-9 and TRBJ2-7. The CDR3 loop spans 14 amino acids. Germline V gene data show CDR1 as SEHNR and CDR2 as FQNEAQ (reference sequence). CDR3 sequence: CASSLSEVHYEQYF.

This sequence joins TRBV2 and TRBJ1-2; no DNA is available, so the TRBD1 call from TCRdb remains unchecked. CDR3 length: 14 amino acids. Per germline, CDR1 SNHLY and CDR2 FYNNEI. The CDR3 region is CASRSGFGNYGYTF. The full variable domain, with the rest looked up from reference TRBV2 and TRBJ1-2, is EPEVTQTPSHQVTQMGQEVILRCVPISNHLYFYWYRQILGQKVEFLVSFYNNEISEKSEIFDDQFSVERPDGSNFTLKIRSTKLEDSAMYFCASRSGFGNYGYTFGSGTRLTVV.

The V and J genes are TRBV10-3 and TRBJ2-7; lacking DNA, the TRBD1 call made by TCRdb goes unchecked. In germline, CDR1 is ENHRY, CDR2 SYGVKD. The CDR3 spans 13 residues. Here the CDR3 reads CAIRGTDNYEQYF.

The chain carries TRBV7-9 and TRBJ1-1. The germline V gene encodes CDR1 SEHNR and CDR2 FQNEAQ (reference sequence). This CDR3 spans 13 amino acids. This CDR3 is CASSLEGHTEAFF.

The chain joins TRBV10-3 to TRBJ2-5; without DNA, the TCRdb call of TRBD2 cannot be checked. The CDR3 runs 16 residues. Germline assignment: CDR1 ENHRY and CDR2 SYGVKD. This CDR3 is CAISESGLAGEETQYF.

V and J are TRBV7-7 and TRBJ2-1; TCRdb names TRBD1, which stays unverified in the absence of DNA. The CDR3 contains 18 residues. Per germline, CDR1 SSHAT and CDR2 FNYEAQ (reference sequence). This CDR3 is CASSLAPSGGLSYNEQFF.

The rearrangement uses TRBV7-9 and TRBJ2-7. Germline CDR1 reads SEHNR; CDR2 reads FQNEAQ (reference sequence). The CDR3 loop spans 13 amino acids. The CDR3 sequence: CASRTSTSYEQYF.

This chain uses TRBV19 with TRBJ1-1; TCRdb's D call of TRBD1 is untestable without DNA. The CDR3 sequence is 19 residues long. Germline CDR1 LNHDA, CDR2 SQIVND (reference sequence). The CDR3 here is CASSITSGGAQGLNTEAFF.

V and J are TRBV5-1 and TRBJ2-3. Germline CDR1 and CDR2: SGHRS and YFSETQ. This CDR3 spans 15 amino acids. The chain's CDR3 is CASSLETVYPDTQYF.

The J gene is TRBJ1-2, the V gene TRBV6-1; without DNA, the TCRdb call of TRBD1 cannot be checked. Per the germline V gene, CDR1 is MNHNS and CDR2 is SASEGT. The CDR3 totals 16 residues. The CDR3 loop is CASSPGANTGYYGYTF.

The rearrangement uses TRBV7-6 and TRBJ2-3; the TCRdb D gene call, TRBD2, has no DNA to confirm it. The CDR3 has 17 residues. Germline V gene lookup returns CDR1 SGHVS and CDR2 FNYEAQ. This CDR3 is CASSPRVGTSRTDTQYF.

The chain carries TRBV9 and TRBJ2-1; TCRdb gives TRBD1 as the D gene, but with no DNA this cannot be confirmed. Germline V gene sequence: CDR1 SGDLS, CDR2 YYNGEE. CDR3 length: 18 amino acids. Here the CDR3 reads CASSSPMVGVSSYNEQFF.